The next 29 T cell receptor beta chains were all read from a single sample in a study of blood T cells in healthy people across ages. Using a J-beta primer mix together with a sample-barcoded 5' primer, a second PCR was run for roughly 6 to 12 cycles. A single record per CDR3 protein comes from TCRdb applying MiXCR to the 5' RACE reads. The sample has around 500,000 distinct CDR3 sequences, 40% to 55% seen once. The specimen was blood. All receptors come from a man older than 75 in good health.

The rearrangement joins TRBV28 to TRBJ2-1; D is perhaps TRBD1 (6 bases). Trimming removed 6 bases from V and 1 base from J, with 19 bases in between. Germline V gene data show CDR1 as MDHEN and CDR2 as SYDVKM. The CDR3 runs 17 residues. The CDR3 bases are TGTGCCAGCAGCTCGATTGTACGACAGGATTCCTACAATGAGCAGTTCTTC. As protein: CASSSIVRQDSYNEQFF. The whole variable domain, filled in from reference TRBV28 and TRBJ2-1, reads DVKVTQSSRYLVKRTGEKVFLECVQDMDHENMFWYRQDPGLGLRLIYFSYDVKMKEKGDIPEGYSVSREKKERFSLILESASTNQTSMYLCASSSIVRQDSYNEQFFGPGTRLTVL.

As concerns this clonotype: One end of the junction varies from germline; a read error may be responsible. This chain uses TRBV12-3 or TRBV12-4 with TRBJ1-6; 8 bases map to TRBD1. The CDR3 runs to 14 residues. The DNA for the CDR3 is TGTGCCAGCAGCCGGGACAGGTCGGATTCACTCCTCCACTTT. It yields the protein CASSRDRSDSLLHF.

The rearrangement uses TRBV4-1 and TRBJ2-3; D is perhaps TRBD1 or TRBD2 (5 bases each). CDR1 is MGHRA and CDR2 is YSYEKL in the germline V gene. The CDR3 totals 15 residues. V lost 1 base, J lost 3 bases, and 11 bases lay in between. This CDR3 reads CASSQGGTPTDTQYF. For the CDR3, the DNA is TGCGCCAGCAGCCAAGGTGGGACCCCTACAGATACGCAGTATTTT.

This clonotype was seen more than once but under ten times. The J gene is TRBJ2-5, the V gene TRBV25-1, with 7 bases aligning to TRBD1. This CDR3 comprises 14 residues. CDR1 and CDR2 (germline): MGHDK, SYGVNS. J lost 4 bases, V lost 4 bases, and 6 bases had no gene match. The CDR3 coding sequence is TGTGCCAGCAGTGGAATGACAGGGAGAGAGACCCAGTACTTC. Translated: CASSGMTGRETQYF.

The chain employs TRBV3-1 and TRBJ2-5; weak D call: TRBD2 (6 bases). The ends were cut back, 3 bases at V and 1 base at J, with 12 bases in the middle. The germline CDR1 and CDR2 sequences are LGHDT and YNNKEL (reference sequence). The CDR3 runs to 15 residues. For the CDR3, the DNA is TGTGCCAGCAGCCATGGGACTCCGACCCAAGAGACCCAGTACTTC. Its translation is CASSHGTPTQETQYF.

The chain has TRBV29-1 and TRBJ2-5, with 8 bases identical to TRBD1. The V and J ends lost 7 bases and 5 bases, in that order; junction bases with no gene match: 9. The germline V gene encodes CDR1 SQVTM and CDR2 ANQGSEA. The CDR3 totals 13 residues. CDR3 amino acids: CSARQGQRETQYF. CDR3 in DNA: TGCAGCGCACGACAGGGGCAGAGGGAGACCCAGTACTTC.

A few counts support this clonotype. The DNA for the CDR3 is TGTGCCACCACCCCACTAAGCTCCTACGAGCAGTACTTC. This codes for CATTPLSSYEQYF. This chain connects TRBV6-5 to TRBJ2-7; the D is unclear. Deletions cut 10 bases from V and 0 bases from J, with 13 bases between. CDR3 length: 13 amino acids. CDR1 is MNHEY, CDR2 SVGAGI, per germline.

The chain uses TRBV7-9 and TRBJ2-7, with TRBD1 matching over 12 bases. CDR3 size: 17 residues. CDR1 SEHNR and CDR2 FQNEAQ come from the germline V gene (reference sequence). The V segment lost 0 bases and the J segment 3 bases; nucleotides outside the gene matches: 6. The CDR3 region is CASSLAKGQGAIYEQYF. CDR3 DNA: TGTGCCAGCAGCTTAGCCAAGGGACAGGGGGCGATCTACGAGCAGTACTTC.

The V call is TRBV2, the J call TRBJ2-4; 7 bases are a match to TRBD2. Trimming took 5 bases from V and 4 from J; bases not matched to a gene: 5. CDR3 length: 14 residues. CDR1 is SNHLY and CDR2 is FYNNEI in the germline V gene. Here the CDR3 reads CASSLAEGKNIQYF. The CDR3 bases are TGTGCCAGCAGTCTAGCGGAAGGGAAAAACATTCAGTACTTC.

This chain connects TRBV5-6 to TRBJ1-1; 8 bases map to TRBD1. Per the germline V gene, CDR1 is SGHDT and CDR2 is YYEEEE. V trimming: 4 bases; J trimming: 7 bases; junction bases outside the gene matches: 3. This CDR3 comprises 12 residues. In DNA form, the CDR3 reads TGTGCCAGCAGCGTCAGGGGGCTTGAAGCTTTCTTT. It is translated as CASSVRGLEAFF.

Details on this clonotype: A read error may explain this, as a much larger clone is one base away. The chain is built from TRBV27 and TRBJ2-7; D is ambiguous. The CDR3 is made up of 14 amino acids. V was clipped by 6 bases and J by 10 bases, with 22 bases between them. Germline V CDR1 and CDR2: MNHEY, SMNVEV (reference sequence). The CDR3 reads CASSPLVGPVGQYF. The CDR3 bases are TGTGCCAGCAGCCCCCTTGTTGGCCCTGTGGGCCAGTACTTC.

Of note for this clonotype: It is unclear where the CDR3 begins or ends on the DNA, so no DNA is shown, and the CDR3 is as TCRdb lists it. This chain joins TRBV7-2 and TRBJ2-3; the table's D call TRBD1 went unverified against the DNA. The CDR3 adds up to 16 amino acids, both ends counted. From germline, CDR1 is SGHTA and CDR2 FQGNSA. The CDR3 sequence: CASSLVGQGAIDTRYF.

The genes are TRBV7-9 and TRBJ2-5, with a possible D match to TRBD1 (6 bases). The germline V gene has CDR1 SEHNR and CDR2 FQNEAQ (reference sequence). The length of the CDR3 is 14 residues. V was cut by 5 bases and J by 5 bases, with 15 bases left in between. The CDR3 spells CASSPQAGVETQYF. The DNA for the CDR3 is TGTGCCAGCAGCCCCCAAGCAGGGGTTGAGACCCAGTACTTC.

This clonotype was observed a few times. This chain joins TRBV7-3 and TRBJ2-4; 10 nucleotides agree with TRBD2. Germline CDR1 SGHTA, CDR2 FQGTGA. V lost 4 bases and J lost 7; bases outside the gene matches: 4. This CDR3 has 14 residues. For the CDR3, the DNA is TGTGCCAGCAGCTCGAGCGGGGGGGTGAACATTCAGTACTTC. It is translated as CASSSSGGVNIQYF.

The V call is TRBV20-1, the J call TRBJ2-3, with D possibly called TRBD1 or TRBD2 (5 bases each). The germline V gene has CDR1 DFQATT and CDR2 SNEGSKA (reference sequence). Between the trimmed V and J ends, which lost 3 bases and 2 bases, there was a span of 12 bases. The CDR3 totals 14 residues. The CDR3 spells CSARPPGTTDTQYF. CDR3 nucleotide sequence: TGCAGTGCTAGGCCCCCCGGGACCACAGATACGCAGTATTTT.

This sequence joins TRBV25-1 and TRBJ1-6; D possibly corresponds to TRBD1 (6 bases). Germline CDR1 MGHDK, CDR2 SYGVNS. V was shortened by 7 bases and J by 0 bases, with 10 bases between the two germline ends. This CDR3 region has 15 residues. Here the CDR3 DNA reads TGTGCCAGCAATGGACAGCTCTCCTATAATTCACCCCTCCACTTT. Translating it yields CASNGQLSYNSPLHF. The variable domain in full, completed from reference TRBV25-1 and TRBJ1-6, reads EADIYQTPRYLVIGTGKKITLECSQTMGHDKMYWYQQDPGMELHLIHYSYGVNSTEKGDLSSESTVSRIRTEHFPLTLESARPSHTSQYLCASNGQLSYNSPLHFGNGTRLTVT.

The chain recombines TRBV7-2 with TRBJ2-1; D is unresolved. The CDR3 consists of 13 residues. The V gene's germline CDR1 is SGHTA and CDR2 FQGNSA. V shed 1 base and J shed 10 bases, with 11 bases lying between them. The CDR3, as DNA: TGTGCCAGCAGCTTAGGAGTGGACGTGGAGCAGTTCTTC. Its protein product is CASSLGVDVEQFF. The full variable domain, its missing parts supplied by reference TRBV7-2 and TRBJ2-1, is GAGVSQSPSNKVTEKGKDVELRCDPISGHTALYWYRQSLGQGLEFLIYFQGNSAPDKSGLPSDRFSAERTGGSVSTLTIQRTQQEDSAVYLCASSLGVDVEQFFGPGTRLTVL.

V is TRBV2 and J is TRBJ1-5; 8 positions match TRBD1. The trim removed 6 bases at V and 6 bases at J, leaving 4 bases unmatched. The CDR3 runs 13 residues. Germline CDR1 and CDR2: SNHLY and FYNNEI. For the CDR3, the DNA is TGTGCCAGCAGAGACAGGGGTACTCAGCCCCAGCATTTT. Translation gives CASRDRGTQPQHF.

The chain employs TRBV12-3 or TRBV12-4 and TRBJ2-1, with TRBD1 matching over 12 bases. The CDR3 runs 19 residues. V gave up 2 bases and J gave up 5 bases; unmatched junction bases: 13. The CDR3 DNA reads as TGTGCCAGCAGTTTAACCGGGACAGGGGGCGCTGGGCAGGACAATGAGCAGTTCTTC. Translating it yields CASSLTGTGGAGQDNEQFF.

This chain connects TRBV20-1 to TRBJ2-7; the match to TRBD1 covers 8 bases. From germline, CDR1 is DFQATT and CDR2 SNEGSKA (reference sequence). The CDR3 is 13 residues long. Unmatched junction bases numbered 7, after V lost 4 bases and J lost 5 bases. The CDR3 reads CSAKRTGRNEQYF. CDR3 sequence (DNA): TGCAGTGCTAAGAGGACAGGGCGGAACGAGCAGTACTTC.

The gene calls are TRBV7-8 and TRBJ2-7, with D perhaps TRBD2 (6 bases). The CDR3 consists of 19 residues. V was trimmed by 2 bases and J by 1 base, leaving 24 bases between them. CDR1 is SGHVS and CDR2 is FQNEAQ in the germline V gene. In nucleotides, the CDR3 is TGTGCCAGCAGCTTACTGTCTGGAGGGAAAGGGACCAGATCCTACGAGCAGTACTTC. It codes for CASSLLSGGKGTRSYEQYF.

The V gene is TRBV10-3, the J gene TRBJ2-7; 9 nucleotides match TRBD1. Looked up from germline, CDR1 is ENHRY and CDR2 is SYGVKD. The V gene end was trimmed by 6 bases and the J gene end by 5 bases; junction bases not matched to a gene: 2. The CDR3 consists of 12 residues. The CDR3 here is CAIRGDRDEQYF. The DNA for the CDR3 is TGTGCCATCAGGGGGGACAGGGACGAGCAGTACTTC.

The chain is built from TRBV7-2 and TRBJ1-6; D might be TRBD1 (6 bases). Germline values: CDR1 SGHTA, CDR2 FQGNSA. The V and J ends lost 5 bases and 6 bases respectively, with 11 bases between them. This CDR3 has 14 residues. The CDR3 loop reads CASSQTGGNSPLHF. The CDR3 DNA is TGTGCCAGCAGCCAGACAGGCGGTAATTCACCCCTCCACTTT.

The chain uses TRBV5-1 and TRBJ2-4; 7 bases agree with TRBD1. The DNA end is more similar to TRBJ2-7, so the J call may be wrong. Looked up from germline, CDR1 is SGHRS and CDR2 is YFSETQ. There are 13 residues in the CDR3. CDR3 nucleotide sequence: TGCGCCAGCAGCTGGGACAGCAACTACGAGCAGTACTTC. It is translated as CASSWDSNYEQYF.

The chain has TRBV9 and TRBJ1-6; weak D call: TRBD1 (5 bases). CDR3 length equals 15 residues. The V gene lost 3 bases and the J gene lost 3 bases, with 10 bases spanning the gap. Germline CDR1 SGDLS, CDR2 YYNGEE. The CDR3 here is CASSAREGYNSPLHF. The CDR3 nucleotides are TGTGCCAGCAGCGCCAGGGAAGGCTATAATTCACCCCTCCACTTT.

This clonotype has just a few counts. The chain couples TRBV28 to TRBJ1-1, with unresolved D. Deletions cut 0 bases from V and 8 bases from J, with 7 bases between. The CDR3 is 12 amino acids. Germline V gene sequence: CDR1 MDHEN, CDR2 SYDVKM. The CDR3: CASSLWMEEAFF. The CDR3 DNA reads TGTGCCAGCAGTTTATGGATGGAAGAAGCTTTCTTT.

In its sample, this clonotype was seen a few times. In nucleotides, the CDR3 is TGTGCCACCAGTGTGCCGGGACTAGCTCACAATGAGCAGTTCTTC. Residues: CATSVPGLAHNEQFF. V and J are TRBV24-1 and TRBJ2-1; 9 nucleotides match TRBD2. The V segment lost 5 bases and the J segment 5 bases; nucleotides outside the gene matches: 6. This CDR3 has 15 residues. The germline CDR1 and CDR2 sequences are KGHDR and SFDVKD.

This chain links TRBV20-1 with TRBJ2-3; D is possibly TRBD2 (7 bases). The V and J ends lost 5 bases and 6 bases respectively, with 15 bases between them. This CDR3 comprises 13 residues. CDR1 and CDR2 from the germline V gene are DFQATT and SNEGSKA (reference sequence). This CDR3 reads CSAAHPGGDTQYF. The CDR3 region has the DNA TGCAGTGCTGCCCATCCGGGGGGCGATACGCAGTATTTT.

Regarding this clonotype: At one end, the junction sequence differs from germline, possibly due to a read error. This sequence joins TRBV7-7 and TRBJ2-1; D could derive from TRBD1 or TRBD2 (5 bases each). Germline loops: CDR1 SSHAT, CDR2 FNYEAQ (reference sequence). This CDR3 spans 13 amino acids. CDR3 sequence (DNA): TGTGCTAGCAGCTGGGGGACCCCGGGAGAGCAGTTCTTC. The encoded protein is CASSWGTPGEQFF.